The sequence of this TCR beta chain was determined in a study of PD-1 blockade in classical Hodgkin lymphoma. Overall study findings and caveats: A significant rise in TCR diversity by C4D1 was seen for CD4+ but not CD8+ cells.

Each patient's relapse followed autologous stem cell transplantation, and brentuximab vedotin exposure varied. This CDR3 spans 14 amino acids. Between the trimmed V and J ends, which lost 3 bases and 4 bases, there was a span of 12 bases. Germline CDR1 reads LNHDA; CDR2 reads SQIVND (reference sequence). This clone was counted a few times. Its cognate antigen is unknown. The table came from immunoSEQ multiplex PCR; TCRdb's copy has only in-frame clones and leaves some out. The table shows 35,000 to 55,000 clones, with 65% to 85% occurring only once. The V and J genes are TRBV19 and TRBJ2-5; no clear D. The sequences come from peripheral blood mononuclear cells (PBMCs), collected before the second cycle of nivolumab. This clonotype was obtained from a human donor with classical Hodgkin lymphoma. The CDR3: CASSIEEAAETQYF. The CDR3 nucleotides read TGTGCCAGTAGTATTGAAGAGGCGGCAGAGACCCAGTACTTC.